The rows below give T cell receptor beta chains drawn from one sample of a study of blood T cell repertoires in COVID-19. TCRdb's table, derived via immunoSEQ multiplex PCR, lists solely in-frame clones and lacks some. This table has roughly 190,000 clones, about 88% appearing once. The specimen sequenced was peripheral blood. All receptors come from a woman over 75 in a cohort sampled during active or convalescent COVID-19. Each CDR3 is given with its conserved first and last residue. A D gene is named only where the DNA matches it firmly.

v_gene,d_gene,j_gene,CDR3aa
TRBV28,TRBD1,TRBJ1-6,CASSLGGQGSSYNSPLHF
TRBV13,TRBD1,TRBJ1-2,CASSSWDRDAYTF
TRBV30,TRBD1,TRBJ1-5,CAWSGQGNQPQHF
TRBV5-5,NA,TRBJ2-7,CASSSITGRIEQYF
TRBV5-1,NA,TRBJ1-2,CASSPDSTLSGYTF
TRBV29-1,NA,TRBJ1-4,CSVEEGLTNEKLFF
TRBV9,NA,TRBJ1-2,CASRPGDPAYGYTF
TRBV6-2/TRBV6-3,TRBD2,TRBJ2-2,CASSQLAGVNTGELFF
TRBV15,NA,TRBJ1-2,CATSRDGLYGYTF
TRBV5-5,TRBD1,TRBJ2-2,CASSLTSTGSPGELFF
TRBV5-1,NA,TRBJ2-7,CASSSSPGTYEQYF
TRBV28,NA,TRBJ1-2,CASSKSEGVHGYTF
TRBV27,TRBD1,TRBJ1-1,CASSSRGLGTEAFF
TRBV2,TRBD1,TRBJ2-5,CASRVRGQQETQYF
TRBV7-2,NA,TRBJ1-2,CASSLGQVTGYTF
TRBV5-1,NA,TRBJ2-1,CASSLESGAYNEQFF
TRBV30,TRBD1,TRBJ2-7,CAWSVGRGQGYEQYF
TRBV27,TRBD1,TRBJ1-4,CASSLRTGQGGNEKLFF
TRBV7-9,TRBD1,TRBJ2-2,CASSSGTGRTGELFF
TRBV7-8,TRBD1,TRBJ1-2,CASSPGTGVALNYGYTF